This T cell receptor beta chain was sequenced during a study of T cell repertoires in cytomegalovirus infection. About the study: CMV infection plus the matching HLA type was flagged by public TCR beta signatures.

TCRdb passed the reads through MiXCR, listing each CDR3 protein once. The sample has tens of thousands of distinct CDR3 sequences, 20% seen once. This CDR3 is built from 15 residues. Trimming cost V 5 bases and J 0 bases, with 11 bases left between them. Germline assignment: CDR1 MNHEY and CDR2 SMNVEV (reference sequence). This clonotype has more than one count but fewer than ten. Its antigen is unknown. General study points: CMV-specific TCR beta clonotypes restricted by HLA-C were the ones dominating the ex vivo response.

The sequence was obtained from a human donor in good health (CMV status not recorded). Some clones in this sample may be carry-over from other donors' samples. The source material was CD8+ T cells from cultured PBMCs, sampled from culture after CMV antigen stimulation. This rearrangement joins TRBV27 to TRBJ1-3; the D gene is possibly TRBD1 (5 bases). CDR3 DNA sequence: TGTGCCAGCAGTCCGGGACCGGTCTCTGGAAACACCATATATTTT. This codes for CASSPGPVSGNTIYF.